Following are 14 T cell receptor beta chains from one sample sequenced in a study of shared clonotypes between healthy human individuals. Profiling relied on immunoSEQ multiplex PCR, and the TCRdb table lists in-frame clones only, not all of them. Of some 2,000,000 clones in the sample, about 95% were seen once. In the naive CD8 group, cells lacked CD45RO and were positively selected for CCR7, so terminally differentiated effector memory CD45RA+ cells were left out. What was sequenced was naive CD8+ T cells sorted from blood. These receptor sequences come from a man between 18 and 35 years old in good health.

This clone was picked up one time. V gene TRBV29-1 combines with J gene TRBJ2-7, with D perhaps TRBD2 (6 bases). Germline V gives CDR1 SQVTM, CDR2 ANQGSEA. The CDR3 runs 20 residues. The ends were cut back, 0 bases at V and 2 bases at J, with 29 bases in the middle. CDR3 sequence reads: CSVEDAAEGDGSNPPYEQYF. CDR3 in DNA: TGCAGCGTTGAAGATGCGGCAGAGGGTGACGGGAGTAATCCCCCCTACGAGCAGTACTTC.

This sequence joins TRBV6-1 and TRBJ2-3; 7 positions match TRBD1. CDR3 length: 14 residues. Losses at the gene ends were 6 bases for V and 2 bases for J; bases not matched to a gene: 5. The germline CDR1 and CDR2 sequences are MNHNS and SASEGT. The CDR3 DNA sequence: TGTGCCAGCAGGACGACAGGGATCACAGATACGCAGTATTTT. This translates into CASRTTGITDTQYF.

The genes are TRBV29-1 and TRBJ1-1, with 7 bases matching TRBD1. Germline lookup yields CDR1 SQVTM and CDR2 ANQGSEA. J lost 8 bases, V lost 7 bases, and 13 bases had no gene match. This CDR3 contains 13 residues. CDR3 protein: CSGQEGATTEAFF. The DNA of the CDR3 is TGCAGCGGCCAAGAGGGGGCCACTACAGAAGCTTTCTTT.

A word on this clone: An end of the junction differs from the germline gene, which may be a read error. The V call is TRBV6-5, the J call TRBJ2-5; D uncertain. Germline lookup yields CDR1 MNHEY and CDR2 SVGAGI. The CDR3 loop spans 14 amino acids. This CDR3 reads CASSYSGLQGTQYF. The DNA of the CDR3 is TGTGCCAGCAGTTACTCAGGCCTCCAAGGGACCCAGTACTTC.

The CDR3 sequence: CASSYFGGEATDTQYF. CDR3 nucleotide sequence: TGTGCCAGCAGTTACTTCGGGGGGGAGGCCACAGATACGCAGTATTTT. V and J are TRBV6-5 and TRBJ2-3; 8 positions match TRBD2. CDR1 and CDR2 from the germline V gene are MNHEY and SVGAGI. Trimming at V came to 1 base and at J to 2 bases, leaving 5 bases not matched to a gene. The CDR3 loop spans 16 amino acids.

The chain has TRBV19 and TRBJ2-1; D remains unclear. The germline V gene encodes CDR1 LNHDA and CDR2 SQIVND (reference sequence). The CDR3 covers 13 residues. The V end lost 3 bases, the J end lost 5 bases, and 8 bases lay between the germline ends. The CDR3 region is CASSMGPHNEQFF. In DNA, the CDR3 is TGTGCCAGTAGTATGGGCCCTCACAATGAGCAGTTCTTC.

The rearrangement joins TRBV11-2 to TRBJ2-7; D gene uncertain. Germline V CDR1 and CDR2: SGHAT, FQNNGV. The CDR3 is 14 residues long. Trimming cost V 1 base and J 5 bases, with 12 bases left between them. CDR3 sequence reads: CASSLGTPFDEQYF. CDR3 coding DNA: TGTGCCAGCAGCTTAGGCACACCGTTCGACGAGCAGTACTTC.

CDR3 bases: TGCGCCAGCAGCTTGTCACAGGTCGGAGACGGGGAGCTGTTTTTT. It encodes CASSLSQVGDGELFF. The chain links TRBV5-1 to TRBJ2-2; D possibly corresponds to TRBD1 (5 bases). V lost 1 base and J 7 bases, leaving 14 bases between the germline ends. Germline V gene data show CDR1 as SGHRS and CDR2 as YFSETQ. The CDR3 consists of 15 residues.

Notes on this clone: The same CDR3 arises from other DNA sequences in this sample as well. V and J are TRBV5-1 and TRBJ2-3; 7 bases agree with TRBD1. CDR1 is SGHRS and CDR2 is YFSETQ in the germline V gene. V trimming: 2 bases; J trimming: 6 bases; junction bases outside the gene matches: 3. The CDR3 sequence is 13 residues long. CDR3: CASSLGTADTQYF. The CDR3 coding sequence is TGCGCCAGCAGCTTAGGGACAGCGGATACGCAGTATTTT.

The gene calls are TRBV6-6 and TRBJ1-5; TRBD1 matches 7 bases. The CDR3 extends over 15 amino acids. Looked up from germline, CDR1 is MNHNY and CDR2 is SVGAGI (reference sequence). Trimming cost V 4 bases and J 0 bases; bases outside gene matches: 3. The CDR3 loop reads CASSSGGYSNQPQHF. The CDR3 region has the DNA TGTGCCAGCAGTTCAGGGGGGTATAGCAATCAGCCCCAGCATTTT.

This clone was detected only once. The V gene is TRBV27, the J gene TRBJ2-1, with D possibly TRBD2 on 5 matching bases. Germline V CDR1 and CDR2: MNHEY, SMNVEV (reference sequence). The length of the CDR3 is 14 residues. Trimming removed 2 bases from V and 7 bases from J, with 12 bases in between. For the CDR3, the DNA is TGTGCCAGCAGTTTACAGGCCCCGGGAAATGAGCAGTTCTTC. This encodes CASSLQAPGNEQFF.

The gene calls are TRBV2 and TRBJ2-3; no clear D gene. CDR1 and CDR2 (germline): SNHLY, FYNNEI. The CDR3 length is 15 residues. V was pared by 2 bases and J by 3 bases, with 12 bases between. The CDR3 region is CASSELSQWTDTQYF. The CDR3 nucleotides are TGTGCCAGCAGTGAATTATCCCAATGGACAGATACGCAGTATTTT.

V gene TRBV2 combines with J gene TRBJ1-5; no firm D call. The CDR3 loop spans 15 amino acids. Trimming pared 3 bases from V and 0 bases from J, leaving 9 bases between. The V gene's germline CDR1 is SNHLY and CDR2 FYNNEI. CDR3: CASSDTWVSNQPQHF. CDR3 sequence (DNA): TGTGCCAGCAGTGACACCTGGGTTAGCAATCAGCCCCAGCATTTT.

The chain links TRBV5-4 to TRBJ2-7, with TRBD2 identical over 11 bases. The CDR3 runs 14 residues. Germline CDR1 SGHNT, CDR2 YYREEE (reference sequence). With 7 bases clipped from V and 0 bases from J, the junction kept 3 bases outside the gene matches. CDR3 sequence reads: CASSTSGGSYEQYF. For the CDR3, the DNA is TGTGCCAGCTCAACTAGCGGGGGCTCCTACGAGCAGTACTTC.